This TCR beta chain was profiled in a study of technical replicates of blood from several donors. Using immunoSEQ multiplex PCR, the repertoire was profiled, and TCRdb retains in-frame clones only, with some absent. This table holds some 64,000 clones, nearly 95% found once. CDR1 and CDR2 from the germline V gene are SEHNR and FQNEAQ (reference sequence). Germline trimming cut 6 bases from V and 9 bases from J; bases unmatched to any gene: 9. This CDR3 has 14 residues. Sequenced sample: PBMCs. The TCR sequence derives from a human donor in good health. Some clones in this sample may be carry-over from other donors' samples. The V call is TRBV7-9, the J call TRBJ2-7; 12 positions agree with TRBD1. CDR3 protein: CASSRRDRGQVQYF. DNA of the CDR3: TGTGCCAGCAGTCGACGGGACAGGGGGCAGGTGCAGTACTTC.